These 31 T cell receptor beta chains were all obtained from the same sample, sequenced in a study of T cells in Graves' hyperthyroidism and ophthalmopathy (dated by TCRdb to about 2019). Preparation of the library involved multiplex PCR. TCRdb shows the sequencer as Illumina HiSeq 2000. Amplification of TCR beta CDR3 regions was carried out from RNA transcripts. The TCR CDR3 was subjected to a first round of RT-PCR using the HTBI primer set and the Qiagen OneStep RT-PCR kit. The public reads were reprocessed in TCRdb via fastp at Q25 and MiXCR, keeping in-frame beta chains. Each CDR3 protein appears once, grouped with its most common genes and DNA. This sample is represented by a few hundred thousand distinct CDR3 sequences; 15% to 19% of them were singletons. Clones ranked in the top ten supply roughly 6.6% of the sample. Input material: blood. These TCRs come from a woman aged 30 to 39 with Graves' hyperthyroidism.

Ten or more counts support this clonotype. The rearrangement joins TRBV7-2 to TRBJ2-3; D ambiguous. V was shortened by 5 bases and J by 0 bases, with 6 bases between the two germline ends. The CDR3 is 13 amino acids. Germline CDR1 SGHTA, CDR2 FQGNSA. Written as DNA, the CDR3 is TGTGCCAGCAGCGTAACGAGCACAGATACGCAGTATTTT. This codes for CASSVTSTDTQYF.

The table lists this clonotype with many counts. The chain recombines TRBV27 with TRBJ2-7; D may be TRBD1 (6 bases). Germline assignment: CDR1 MNHEY and CDR2 SMNVEV (reference sequence). Trimming stripped 6 bases from V and 0 bases from J, with 15 bases between. The CDR3 runs 15 residues. The CDR3 here is CASSSIQGHSYEQYF. The CDR3 DNA reads TGTGCCAGCAGCTCAATTCAGGGGCACTCCTACGAGCAGTACTTC.

CDR3 nucleotide sequence: TGTGCCAGTTCCGGGACAGGGTTAAACATTCAGTACTTC. Translation gives CASSGTGLNIQYF. The chain carries TRBV19 and TRBJ2-4; 9 positions agree with TRBD1. J gave up 6 bases and V 8 bases, and 5 bases lay outside the gene matches. The CDR3 sequence is 13 residues long. CDR1 and CDR2 from the germline V gene are LNHDA and SQIVND (reference sequence). Together with reference TRBV19 and TRBJ2-4, the CDR3 gives the full variable domain: DGGITQSPKYLFRKEGQNVTLSCEQNLNHDAMYWYRQDPGQGLRLIYYSQIVNDFQKGDIAEGYSVSREKKESFPLTVTSAQKNPTAFYLCASSGTGLNIQYFGAGTRLSVL.

The sample holds many counts of this clonotype. This chain links TRBV27 with TRBJ2-1, with D tentatively TRBD1 (6 bases). Germline CDR1 is MNHEY and CDR2 is SMNVEV (reference sequence). The CDR3 consists of 14 residues. The ends were cut back, 4 bases at V and 2 bases at J, with 9 bases in the middle. The CDR3 spells CASSYEGAYNEQFF. In DNA form, the CDR3 reads TGTGCCAGCAGTTACGAGGGGGCCTACAATGAGCAGTTCTTC.

In its sample, this clonotype was seen many times. The rearrangement joins TRBV13 to TRBJ2-7, with D tentatively TRBD1 or TRBD2 (5 bases each). The CDR3 has 13 amino acids. CDR1 is PRHDT and CDR2 is FYEKMQ in the germline V gene (reference sequence). V was cut by 3 bases and J by 6 bases, with 12 bases left in between. The chain's CDR3 is CASSFEGRPEQYF. The CDR3 bases are TGTGCCAGCAGCTTCGAGGGACGGCCCGAGCAGTACTTC.

This chain uses TRBV20-1 with TRBJ2-1; 9 nucleotides agree with TRBD2. The V gene's germline CDR1 is DFQATT and CDR2 SNEGSKA (reference sequence). The CDR3 loop spans 14 amino acids. The V segment lost 2 bases and the J segment 7 bases; nucleotides outside the gene matches: 6. The CDR3 is CSARMASGKNEQFF. The CDR3 bases are TGCAGTGCTAGAATGGCTAGCGGGAAGAATGAGCAGTTCTTC.

This clonotype appeared many times. This chain uses TRBV7-2 with TRBJ2-7; 9 bases are shared with TRBD2. The CDR3 is made up of 14 amino acids. CDR1 is SGHTA and CDR2 is FQGNSA in the germline V gene. V trimming: 3 bases; J trimming: 6 bases; junction bases outside the gene matches: 6. This CDR3 is CASSLRVAGAEQYF. CDR3 DNA sequence: TGTGCCAGCAGCTTGAGGGTAGCGGGAGCCGAGCAGTACTTC.

The chain combines TRBV6-2 or TRBV6-3 with TRBJ2-1; possibly TRBD1 or TRBD2 for D (5 bases each). V was clipped by 3 bases and J by 7 bases, with 16 bases between them. The CDR3 runs to 15 residues. CDR1 and CDR2 from the germline V gene are MNHEY and SVGEGT. CDR3 loop: CASSYIRDRQNEQFF. CDR3 in DNA: TGTGCCAGCAGTTATATTCGGGACCGACAAAATGAGCAGTTCTTC.

A few counts support this clonotype. This chain links TRBV5-1 with TRBJ2-7; TRBD1 or TRBD2 may be the D gene (6 bases each). V gave up 1 base and J gave up 2 bases, with 16 bases separating them. The CDR3 contains 16 residues. Germline CDR1 is SGHRS and CDR2 is YFSETQ. Written as DNA, the CDR3 is TGCGCCAGCAGCTTGCCCTCGGGGGCAGGGACCTACGAGCAGTACTTC. It codes for CASSLPSGAGTYEQYF.

This chain uses TRBV4-2 with TRBJ2-7; D is uncertain. The ends were cut back, 0 bases at V and 3 bases at J, with 9 bases in the middle. The V gene's germline CDR1 is LGHNA and CDR2 YNFKEQ. This CDR3 comprises 14 residues. CDR3 residues: CASSQDRLSYEQYF. In nucleotides, the CDR3 is TGTGCCAGCAGCCAAGACCGCCTAAGCTACGAGCAGTACTTC.

The table lists this clonotype with many counts. The genes are TRBV29-1 and TRBJ2-7, with TRBD1 matching 8 bases. Germline V gene lookup returns CDR1 SQVTM and CDR2 ANQGSEA. V shed 7 bases and J 3 bases; nucleotides not matched to a gene: 8. The CDR3 is 13 amino acids. CDR3 nucleotides: TGCAGCGGGCTGGACAGGGTGGACTACGAGCAGTACTTC. It specifies CSGLDRVDYEQYF.

This clonotype came up a few times. The chain has TRBV2 and TRBJ1-5, with 7 nucleotides matching TRBD1. The trim removed 4 bases at V and 2 bases at J, leaving 5 bases unmatched. This CDR3 contains 15 residues. Germline V gene data show CDR1 as SNHLY and CDR2 as FYNNEI. CDR3 protein: CASSGQGVGNQPQHF. The CDR3 nucleotides read TGTGCCAGCAGTGGACAGGGAGTCGGCAATCAGCCCCAGCATTTT.

This clonotype came up many times. The chain combines TRBV11-1 with TRBJ2-3, with D possibly being TRBD1 (5 bases). The germline gives CDR1 SGHAT, CDR2 FQDESV (reference sequence). Trimming stripped 7 bases from V and 3 bases from J, with 11 bases between. This CDR3 comprises 13 residues. In nucleotides, the CDR3 is TGTGCCAGCAACAGGAGACTTACAGATACGCAGTATTTT. Protein sequence: CASNRRLTDTQYF.

The chain employs TRBV11-2 and TRBJ2-3; D possibly corresponds to TRBD2 (5 bases). The V end lost 1 base, the J end lost 10 bases, and 15 bases lay between the germline ends. CDR1 and CDR2 from the germline V gene are SGHAT and FQNNGV. This CDR3 region has 14 residues. The CDR3 spells CASSLVDSHRAQYF. The DNA for the CDR3 is TGTGCCAGCAGCTTAGTGGACTCGCATCGGGCGCAGTATTTT. Full variable domain (remainder filled in from reference TRBV11-2 and TRBJ2-3): EAGVAQSPRYKIIEKRQSVAFWCNPISGHATLYWYQQILGQGPKLLIQFQNNGVVDDSQLPKDRFSAERLKGVDSTLKIQPAKLEDSAVYLCASSLVDSHRAQYFGPGTRLTVL.

J is TRBJ1-2 and V is TRBV10-1, with a tentative D call TRBD1 (5 bases). This CDR3 is 12 amino acids long. V was shortened by 6 bases and J by 5 bases, with 10 bases between the two germline ends. Germline V CDR1 and CDR2: WNHNN, SYGVQD (reference sequence). This CDR3 is CASRTDQYGYTF. The CDR3 DNA follows: TGCGCCAGCAGGACAGACCAATATGGCTACACCTTC.

This chain joins TRBV6-1 and TRBJ2-1, with 9 bases lining up with TRBD1. Germline V CDR1 and CDR2: MNHNS, SASEGT. V was clipped by 5 bases and J by 1 base; unmatched bases: 3. This CDR3 region has 15 residues. In nucleotides, the CDR3 is TGTGCCAGCAGTCAACAGGGGGCGTCCTACAATGAGCAGTTCTTC. It specifies CASSQQGASYNEQFF.

The chain uses TRBV6-5 and TRBJ2-2; D is ambiguous. The germline V gene encodes CDR1 MNHEY and CDR2 SVGAGI. Trimming removed 2 bases from V and 9 bases from J, with 7 bases in between. The CDR3 loop spans 12 amino acids. Here the CDR3 reads CASSYGQWELFF. CDR3 coding DNA: TGTGCCAGCAGTTACGGGCAGTGGGAGCTGTTTTTT.

This clonotype was counted many times. This rearrangement joins TRBV7-8 to TRBJ1-2; TRBD1 matches 7 bases. Losses at the gene ends were 4 bases for V and 1 base for J; bases not matched to a gene: 12. CDR3 length equals 17 residues. Germline V gene sequence: CDR1 SGHVS, CDR2 FQNEAQ. CDR3 sequence (DNA): TGTGCCAGCAGCTCGGGGGCCGGGACAGAGTTTAACTATGGCTACACCTTC. It is translated as CASSSGAGTEFNYGYTF.

This clonotype appeared a few times. The V gene is TRBV4-3, the J gene TRBJ2-5; TRBD2 agrees at 9 bases. This CDR3 spans 15 amino acids. Losses at the gene ends were 10 bases for V and 4 bases for J; bases not matched to a gene: 13. Germline-derived CDR1 and CDR2 are LGHNA and YSLEER. The CDR3 protein is CATSRLAGVGETQYF. Here the CDR3 DNA reads TGCGCCACCTCGAGGTTAGCGGGAGTTGGAGAGACCCAGTACTTC.

In its sample, this clonotype was seen many times. This chain connects TRBV6-2 or TRBV6-3 to TRBJ1-5; D perhaps matches TRBD1 (6 bases). V was clipped by 2 bases and J by 0 bases, with 17 bases between them. The CDR3 has 18 residues. Germline values: CDR1 MNHEY, CDR2 SVGEGT. CDR3 residues: CASSYERGLSYSNQPQHF. CDR3 bases: TGTGCCAGCAGTTACGAGCGGGGGCTGTCGTATAGCAATCAGCCCCAGCATTTT.

This clonotype was observed many times. The chain recombines TRBV6-1 with TRBJ2-3; maybe TRBD1 (5 bases). Per the germline V gene, CDR1 is MNHNS and CDR2 is SASEGT. V was cut by 1 base and J by 2 bases, with 7 bases left in between. CDR3 length equals 14 residues. CDR3 region: CASSEGGTTDTQYF. CDR3 nucleotides: TGTGCCAGCAGTGAAGGGGGCACCACAGATACGCAGTATTTT.

This clonotype has at least ten counts. The CDR3 bases are TGCGCCAGCAGCTCAACGGGACCCACGAACACTGAAGCTTTCTTT. Translated: CASSSTGPTNTEAFF. This chain joins TRBV5-1 and TRBJ1-1, with D perhaps matching TRBD1 (5 bases). This CDR3 has 15 residues. Germline lookup yields CDR1 SGHRS and CDR2 YFSETQ. V lost 3 bases and J lost 1, with 13 bases in between.

This clonotype was recorded a few times. The chain is built from TRBV15 and TRBJ2-3, with 11 nucleotides matching TRBD2. V lost 2 bases and J lost 3; bases outside the gene matches: 1. CDR1 is LNHNV, CDR2 YYDKDF, per germline (reference sequence). This CDR3 is 15 amino acids long. The CDR3 here is CATSRLAGGTDTQYF. In DNA form, the CDR3 reads TGTGCCACCAGCAGACTAGCGGGAGGAACAGATACGCAGTATTTT.

This clonotype was observed many times. This sequence joins TRBV7-2 and TRBJ2-3, with TRBD2 identical over 11 bases. The CDR3 totals 14 residues. CDR1 is SGHTA, CDR2 FQGNSA, per germline. V shed 10 bases and J 6 bases; nucleotides not matched to a gene: 9. CDR3 region: CATTLAGVSDTQYF. The CDR3 region has the DNA TGTGCCACCACACTAGCGGGAGTGTCTGATACGCAGTATTTT.

Comment on this clonotype: This may be a read error, as it is one base from a much larger clone. The V call is TRBV12-3 or TRBV12-4, the J call TRBJ2-1, with D hard to call. The DNA end lines up better with TRBJ2-7; the J call may be wrong. The CDR3 covers 15 residues. Here the CDR3 DNA reads TGTGCCAGCTCGAGGAAAGGAAGCTCCTACAATGAGCAGTACTTC. This codes for CASSRKGSSYNEQYF.

This clonotype was detected many times. This chain uses TRBV6-2 or TRBV6-3 with TRBJ1-5, with no clear D. Trimming stripped 2 bases from V and 6 bases from J, with 14 bases between. Germline V lookup: CDR1 MNHEY, CDR2 SVGEGT. The length of the CDR3 is 15 residues. The CDR3: CASSYDARAGQPQHF. The DNA of the CDR3 is TGTGCCAGCAGTTACGATGCAAGGGCTGGTCAGCCCCAGCATTTT.

The chain is built from TRBV10-3 and TRBJ1-6; D ambiguous. The CDR3 totals 15 residues. CDR1 ENHRY and CDR2 SYGVKD come from the germline V gene. Deletions cut 9 bases from V and 6 bases from J, with 18 bases between. The CDR3 DNA follows: TGTGCCATTGCCAGAAGCGCAGTGCGTAATTCACCCCTCCACTTT. The encoded protein is CAIARSAVRNSPLHF.

Details on this clonotype: A much larger clone lies one base from this, so it may be a read error. The rearrangement links TRBV3-1 to TRBJ2-1, with 16 bases that match TRBD2. Germline lookup yields CDR1 LGHDT and CDR2 YNNKEL (reference sequence). The trim removed 0 bases at V and 9 bases at J, leaving 8 bases unmatched. The CDR3 loop spans 18 amino acids. The CDR3 sequence: CASSQEGLAGGPRSEQFF. The CDR3 coding sequence is TGTGCCAGCAGCCAAGAGGGACTAGCGGGAGGGCCTCGAAGTGAGCAGTTCTTC.

At least ten counts were recorded for this clonotype. V is TRBV12-3 or TRBV12-4 and J is TRBJ2-3; weak D call: TRBD2 (5 bases). The germline V and J ends were trimmed by 10 bases and 4 bases, with 12 bases remaining between them. The CDR3 extends over 12 amino acids. DNA for the CDR3: TGTGCCACCACACTAGTACCAGATACGCAGTATTTT. Protein product: CATTLVPDTQYF.

This clonotype was counted ten times or more. This sequence joins TRBV2 and TRBJ2-7; D is uncertain. The CDR3 length is 12 residues. The germline V gene has CDR1 SNHLY and CDR2 FYNNEI. Trimming left V 5 bases short and J 2 bases short, with 7 bases between. The DNA for the CDR3 is TGTGCCAGCAGTAGCGAGCCCTACGAGCAGTACTTC. This codes for CASSSEPYEQYF.

Ten or more counts support this clonotype. The chain carries TRBV7-2 and TRBJ2-2, with D perhaps given as TRBD1 or TRBD2 (5 bases each). V lost 2 bases and J lost 4, with 11 bases in between. CDR1 is SGHTA and CDR2 is FQGNSA in the germline V gene. This CDR3 has 15 amino acids. The CDR3 DNA follows: TGTGCCAGCAGCTTATCATCGGGGCTCACCGGGGAGCTGTTTTTT. As protein: CASSLSSGLTGELFF.